This T cell receptor (beta chain) was recovered during a study of blood T cell repertoires in COVID-19. The V gene end was trimmed by 0 bases and the J gene end by 5 bases; junction bases not matched to a gene: 2. CDR3 length: 13 residues. Germline V gives CDR1 SGDLS, CDR2 YYNGEE. The table came from immunoSEQ multiplex PCR; TCRdb's copy has only in-frame clones and leaves some out. The repertoire includes roughly 150,000 clones, approximately 78% of them detected once, and roughly a tenth sits in the top ten. The material sequenced was peripheral blood. This chain uses TRBV9 with TRBJ2-7, with 7 positions matching TRBD2. This receptor was identified in a human donor in a cohort sampled during active COVID-19. CDR3 sequence: CASSVGSGNEQYF. Written as DNA, the CDR3 is TGTGCCAGCAGCGTAGGGAGCGGGAACGAGCAGTACTTC.